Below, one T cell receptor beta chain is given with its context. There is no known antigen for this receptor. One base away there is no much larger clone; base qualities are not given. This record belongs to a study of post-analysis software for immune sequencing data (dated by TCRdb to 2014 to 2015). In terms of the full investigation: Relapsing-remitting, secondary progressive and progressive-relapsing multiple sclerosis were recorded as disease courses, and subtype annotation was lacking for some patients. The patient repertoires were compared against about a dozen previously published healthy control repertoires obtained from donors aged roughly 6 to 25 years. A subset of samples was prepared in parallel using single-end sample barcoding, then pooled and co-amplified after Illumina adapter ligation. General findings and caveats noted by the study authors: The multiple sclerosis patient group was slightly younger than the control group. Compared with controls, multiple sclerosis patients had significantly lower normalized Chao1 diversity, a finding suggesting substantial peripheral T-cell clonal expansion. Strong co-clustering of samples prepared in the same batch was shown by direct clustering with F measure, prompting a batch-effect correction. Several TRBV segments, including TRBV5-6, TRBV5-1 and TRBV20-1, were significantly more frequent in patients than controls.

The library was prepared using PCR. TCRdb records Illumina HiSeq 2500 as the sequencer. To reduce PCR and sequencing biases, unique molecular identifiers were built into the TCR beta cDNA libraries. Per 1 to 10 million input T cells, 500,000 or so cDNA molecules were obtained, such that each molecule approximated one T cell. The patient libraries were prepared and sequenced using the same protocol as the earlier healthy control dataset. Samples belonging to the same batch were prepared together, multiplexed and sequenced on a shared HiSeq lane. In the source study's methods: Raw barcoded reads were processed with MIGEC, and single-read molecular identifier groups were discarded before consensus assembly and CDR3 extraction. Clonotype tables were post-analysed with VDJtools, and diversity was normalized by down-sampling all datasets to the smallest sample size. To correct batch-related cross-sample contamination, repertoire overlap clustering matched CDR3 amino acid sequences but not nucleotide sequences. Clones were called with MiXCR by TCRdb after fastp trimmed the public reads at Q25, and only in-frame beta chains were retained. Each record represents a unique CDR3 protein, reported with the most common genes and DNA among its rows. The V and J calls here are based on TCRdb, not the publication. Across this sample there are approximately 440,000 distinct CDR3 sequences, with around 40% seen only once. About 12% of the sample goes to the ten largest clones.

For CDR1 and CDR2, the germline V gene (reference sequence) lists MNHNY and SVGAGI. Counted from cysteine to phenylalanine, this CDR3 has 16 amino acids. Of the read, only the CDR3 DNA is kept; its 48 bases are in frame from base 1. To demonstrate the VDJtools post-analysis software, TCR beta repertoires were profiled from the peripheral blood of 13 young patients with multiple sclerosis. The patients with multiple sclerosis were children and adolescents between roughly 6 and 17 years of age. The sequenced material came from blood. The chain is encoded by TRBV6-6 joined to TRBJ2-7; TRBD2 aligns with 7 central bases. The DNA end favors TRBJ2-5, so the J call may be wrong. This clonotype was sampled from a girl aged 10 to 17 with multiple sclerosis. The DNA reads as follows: TGTGCCAGCAGCAGACTAGCCCAGACCGCTGAAGAGACCCAGTACTTC. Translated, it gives CASSRLAQTAEETQYF.